The TCR beta chain described here comes from a study of cytomegalovirus exposure and HLA in healthy donors. General study results and limits: Of the V segments, some could not be distinguished, including TRBV6-2 and TRBV6-3, and were excluded. HLA alleles showed associations with around 15,000 TCR beta sequences in a later analysis, at a 0.05 false discovery rate.

This clone was counted between two and nine times. Its target is unknown. PCR employed 60 Vbeta and 13 Jbeta primers. Only in-frame clones appear in the TCRdb table, and some are missing; sequencing was by immunoSEQ multiplex PCR. The repertoire has 210,000 or so clones, roughly 88% of them found once; the top ten carry 0.71%. Looked up from germline, CDR1 is SNHLY and CDR2 is FYNNEI. The CDR3 runs to 11 residues. The V end lost 8 bases, the J end lost 3 bases, and 7 bases lay between the germline ends. Sequenced sample: PBMCs. The chain carries TRBV2 and TRBJ1-1; D unclear. The clonotype was recovered from a boy between 2 and 10 years old in good health and CMV-seronegative. In DNA, the CDR3 is TGTGCCAGCCAACGGGACACTGAAGCTTTCTTT. The encoded protein is CASQRDTEAFF.